A single sample gave rise to the 22 T cell receptor beta chains below, sequenced in a study of vaccination effects on CD4 cells after COVID-19 (dated by TCRdb to 2021 to 2024). The library came from the immunoSEQ multiplex PCR assay. Sourced from immuneACCESS, this table was stored by TCRdb with only in-frame sequences that have V and J called. A share of the clones is absent; for the studies checked, an unresolved V gene accounts for under half, and the remainder has no known explanation. For this sample there are more than 65,000 clones; over 70% appear just once. 1.2% of the sample goes to the ten largest clones. In the ViraFEST assay, PBMC were stimulated with viral peptide pools, and TCR sequencing was then used to find antigen-specific CD4+ T cell clonotypes based on their expansion. After approximately eleven days of culture, CD4+ T cells were isolated with the EasySep CD4+ T cell isolation kit. Each participant got two doses of an mRNA SARS-CoV-2 vaccine, either BNT162b2 or mRNA-1273.

The antigens for these receptors are not known. This material consisted of CD4+ T cells from PBMCs cultured with HCoV-229E spike peptides, taken after COVID-19 vaccination. The label giving this sample's cell subset or site can be read as: HCoV-229E spike overlapping peptide pool stimulation. These receptor sequences come from a human donor who received a COVID-19 vaccine.

There are a few counts of this clone. The CDR3 DNA is TGTGCCAGCAGCTTAACCGGGGCTGGAGTCGGCACTGAAGCTTTCTTT. As protein: CASSLTGAGVGTEAFF. V gene TRBV7-2 combines with J gene TRBJ1-1; tentative D call: TRBD1 (5 bases). The CDR3 sequence is 16 residues long. V was pared by 2 bases and J by 4 bases, with 17 bases between. Germline V CDR1 and CDR2: SGHTA, FQGNSA.

The V gene is TRBV6-4, the J gene TRBJ2-7, with 7 bases identical to TRBD2. The CDR3 totals 16 residues. With 0 bases clipped from V and 3 bases from J, the junction kept 8 bases outside the gene matches. Germline loops: CDR1 MRHNA, CDR2 SNTAGT. The chain's CDR3 is CASSDSFRQRGYEQYV. In DNA, the CDR3 is TGTGCCAGCAGTGACTCGTTCCGGCAGCGGGGCTACGAGCAGTACGTC.

The genes are TRBV7-2 and TRBJ2-5; D not resolved. Trimming removed 5 bases at V and 2 bases at J, with 9 bases between. Germline CDR1 and CDR2: SGHTA and FQGNSA. CDR3 length: 13 residues. CDR3 protein: CASSGWEQETQYF. For the CDR3, the DNA is TGTGCCAGCAGCGGTTGGGAACAAGAGACCCAGTACTTC. The whole variable domain, filled in from reference TRBV7-2 and TRBJ2-5, reads GAGVSQSPSNKVTEKGKDVELRCDPISGHTALYWYRQSLGQGLEFLIYFQGNSAPDKSGLPSDRFSAERTGGSVSTLTIQRTQQEDSAVYLCASSGWEQETQYFGPGTRLLVL.

This clone has just one count. The J gene is TRBJ1-4, the V gene TRBV28, with 8 positions matching TRBD1. V lost 2 bases, J lost 2 bases, and 1 base stayed unmatched. This CDR3 has 15 residues. Germline CDR1 is MDHEN and CDR2 is SYDVKM. The CDR3 DNA reads as TGTGCCAGCAGTTTACCAGGGGGCACTAATGAAAAACTGTTTTTT. Translating gives CASSLPGGTNEKLFF.

The rearrangement joins TRBV7-3 to TRBJ2-7; D possibly uses TRBD1 or TRBD2 (5 bases each). The CDR3 contains 17 residues. The V end was cut by 3 bases, the J end by 4 bases, with 22 bases between. Looked up from germline, CDR1 is SGHTA and CDR2 is FQGTGA. CDR3 protein: CASSFFSPGRRSYEQYV. The CDR3 nucleotides are TGTGCCAGCAGCTTTTTTTCGCCGGGACGGCGGTCGTACGAGCAGTACGTC.

This rearrangement joins TRBV4-1 to TRBJ1-5; D remains ambiguous. Germline values: CDR1 MGHRA, CDR2 YSYEKL. The CDR3 spans 13 residues. Trimming stripped 1 base from V and 7 bases from J, with 8 bases between. In DNA form, the CDR3 reads TGCGCCAGCAGCCAAGGGGGATGGCAGCCCCAGCATTTT. It encodes CASSQGGWQPQHF.

This chain joins TRBV25-1 and TRBJ2-5; TRBD2 aligns across 8 bases. V trimming: 4 bases; J trimming: 2 bases; junction bases outside the gene matches: 3. The CDR3 consists of 14 residues. CDR1 is MGHDK and CDR2 is SYGVNS in the germline V gene. CDR3 region: CASSVQRGQETQYF. In DNA, the CDR3 is TGTGCCAGCAGTGTACAGCGGGGGCAAGAGACCCAGTACTTC.

V usage is TRBV5-1 and J usage is TRBJ2-5; a possible D gene is TRBD1 (6 bases). CDR3 length: 15 amino acids. Per germline, CDR1 SGHRS and CDR2 YFSETQ. Trimming removed 3 bases at V and 6 bases at J, with 18 bases between. The CDR3: CASSSMGAALQTQYF. The DNA for the CDR3 is TGCGCCAGCAGCTCCATGGGGGCTGCGTTACAGACCCAGTACTTC.

The chain combines TRBV30 with TRBJ1-2; possibly TRBD1 for D (6 bases). The ends were cut back, 5 bases at V and 4 bases at J, with 20 bases in the middle. Per the germline V gene, CDR1 is GTSNPN and CDR2 is SVGIG (reference sequence). The CDR3 runs 15 residues. The CDR3 is CAWVGRRQALYGYTF. The CDR3 DNA reads as TGTGCCTGGGTGGGCCGCCGACAGGCCCTCTATGGCTACACCTTC.

The chain couples TRBV18 to TRBJ1-1, with a tentative D call TRBD1 (5 bases). This CDR3 is 14 amino acids long. The V gene lost 3 bases and the J gene lost 1 base, with 9 bases spanning the gap. Germline V gene lookup returns CDR1 KGHSH and CDR2 LQKENI. CDR3: CASSPRAENTEAFF. CDR3 bases: TGTGCCAGCTCACCCAGGGCAGAGAACACTGAAGCTTTCTTT.

This chain joins TRBV2 and TRBJ2-1; TRBD1 is a possible D gene (6 bases). The germline CDR1 and CDR2 sequences are SNHLY and FYNNEI. The ends were cut back, 6 bases at V and 0 bases at J, with 21 bases in the middle. The length of the CDR3 is 18 residues. The CDR3 DNA reads TGTGCCAGCAGGACGACCGACAGGTCCCTCTTCTCCTACAATGAGCAGTTCTTC. Translated: CASRTTDRSLFSYNEQFF.

The V call is TRBV6-6, the J call TRBJ2-3, with 9 bases matching TRBD2. This CDR3 is 18 amino acids long. Germline lookup yields CDR1 MNHNY and CDR2 SVGAGI (reference sequence). V was clipped by 5 bases and J by 1 base; unmatched bases: 13. The CDR3 sequence is CASSRGVFSSGGTDTQYF. The CDR3 DNA is TGTGCCAGCAGTCGAGGGGTGTTTTCTAGCGGGGGCACAGATACGCAGTATTTT.

The J gene is TRBJ1-5, the V gene TRBV30; D is unclear. The germline CDR1 and CDR2 sequences are GTSNPN and SVGIG (reference sequence). Trimming shortened V by 2 bases and J by 0 bases, and 8 bases separated the two germline ends. The CDR3 length is 14 residues. The DNA of the CDR3 is TGTGCCTGGAGTAATGGAGTTAGCAATCAGCCCCAGCATTTT. This translates into CAWSNGVSNQPQHF.

This clone was picked up a small number of times. The chain has TRBV28 and TRBJ1-4, with 9 bases aligning to TRBD1. V was clipped by 5 bases and J by 6 bases; unmatched bases: 10. The CDR3 consists of 16 residues. From germline, CDR1 is MDHEN and CDR2 SYDVKM. Here the CDR3 reads CASSNKPGQGDEKLFF. The CDR3 DNA follows: TGTGCCAGCAGTAACAAACCGGGACAGGGTGATGAAAAACTGTTTTTT.

The V gene is TRBV7-9, the J gene TRBJ1-3, with a possible D match to TRBD1 (5 bases). Germline V gene sequence: CDR1 SEHNR, CDR2 FQNEAQ (reference sequence). Trimming removed 4 bases from V and 0 bases from J, with 13 bases in between. This CDR3 spans 16 amino acids. CDR3 region: CASSSGLGGSGNTIYF. The CDR3 nucleotides read TGTGCCAGCAGCTCAGGGCTTGGGGGCTCTGGAAACACCATATATTTT.

The V call is TRBV7-2, the J call TRBJ1-1, with D possibly TRBD1 on 6 matching bases. The CDR3 is made up of 15 amino acids. V lost 1 base and J 1 base, leaving 10 bases between the germline ends. Germline V CDR1 and CDR2: SGHTA, FQGNSA. The CDR3 DNA follows: TGTGCCAGCAGCTTAGTGGCGGACAGGAACACTGAAGCTTTCTTT. Protein product: CASSLVADRNTEAFF.

This chain joins TRBV5-1 and TRBJ1-1; TRBD1 matches at 7 bases. Per germline, CDR1 SGHRS and CDR2 YFSETQ. The CDR3 totals 17 residues. Losses at the gene ends were 0 bases for V and 0 bases for J; bases not matched to a gene: 8. The CDR3 DNA follows: TGCGCCAGCAGCTTGGATCCGACAGGGCGAATGAACACTGAAGCTTTCTTT. This codes for CASSLDPTGRMNTEAFF.

This chain joins TRBV6-5 and TRBJ1-5; D may be TRBD1 (5 bases). This CDR3 has 15 residues. The V gene lost 1 base and the J gene lost 5 bases, with 12 bases spanning the gap. Germline lookup yields CDR1 MNHEY and CDR2 SVGAGI. The CDR3 nucleotides read TGTGCCAGCAGTTACTTTGGGGGGAGCGATCAGCCCCAGCATTTT. Amino acids: CASSYFGGSDQPQHF.

The V and J genes are TRBV2 and TRBJ2-3; D uncertain. The CDR3 is 15 amino acids. Trimming took 1 base from V and 0 from J, leaving 8 bases between them. Germline values: CDR1 SNHLY, CDR2 FYNNEI. The CDR3 DNA is TGTGCCAGCAGTGAAGAAAACTTAAGCACAGATACGCAGTATTTT. Translation: CASSEENLSTDTQYF.

This clone showed up just a few times. This chain links TRBV5-6 with TRBJ1-2; D gene ambiguous. V dropped 7 bases and J dropped 5 bases, with 9 bases sitting between them. This CDR3 comprises 11 residues. In germline, CDR1 is SGHDT, CDR2 YYEEEE. The CDR3 coding sequence is TGTGCCAGCGGAACGGGGTATGGCTACACCTTC. The encoded protein is CASGTGYGYTF. Supplemented by reference TRBV5-6 and TRBJ1-2, the full variable domain reads DAGVTQSPTHLIKTRGQQVTLRCSPKSGHDTVSWYQQALGQGPQFIFQYYEEEERQRGNFPDRFSGHQFPNYSSELNVNALLLGDSALYLCASGTGYGYTFGSGTRLTVV.

The rearrangement uses TRBV27 and TRBJ1-2; D is possibly TRBD1 (6 bases). The V gene lost 6 bases and the J gene lost 6 bases, with 20 bases spanning the gap. The CDR3 is made up of 15 amino acids. Germline CDR1 and CDR2: MNHEY and SMNVEV (reference sequence). The chain's CDR3 is CASSLRNRVVDGYTF. CDR3 coding DNA: TGTGCCAGCAGCCTGAGAAACAGGGTGGTCGATGGCTACACCTTC.

The V call is TRBV3-1 (or the pseudogene TRBV3-2), the J call TRBJ2-7, with TRBD2 matching over 7 bases. This CDR3 has 12 residues. CDR1 is LGHDT, CDR2 YNNKEL, per germline (reference sequence). V lost 3 bases, J lost 6 bases, and 2 bases stayed unmatched. CDR3 sequence: CASSHGGGEQYV. Written as DNA, the CDR3 is TGTGCCAGCAGCCATGGGGGGGGCGAGCAGTACGTC.